A selection of T cell receptor beta chains follows, all from one sample in a study of shared clonotypes between healthy human individuals. The method was immunoSEQ multiplex PCR; TCRdb's version includes in-frame clones alone and lacks a portion of them. The sample contains 900,000 to 1,200,000 clones, more than 75% of which appear only once. The sequenced material came from memory CD4+ T cells from PBMCs. The source is a man in his late teens or twenties in good health. Some clones in this sample may be carry-over from other donors' samples. Both conserved end residues are part of each CDR3. Fields, in order: D gene, J gene, V gene, clone size, CDR3 protein, CDR3 DNA. A D gene is named only where the DNA matches it firmly. Clone size is given for some rows only: seen once, a few or many times, or a class if the clone is expanded.

>NA|TRBJ2-7|TRBV5-4|NA
CASSFAQDSSYEQYF
TGTGCCAGCAGCTTCGCCCAGGACAGCTCCTACGAGCAGTACTTC
>NA|TRBJ1-1|TRBV7-3|NA
CASRYDRNTEAFF
TGTGCCAGCAGGTACGACAGGAACACTGAAGCTTTCTTT
>TRBD1|TRBJ2-5|TRBV2|NA
CASRSAGGLETQYF
TGTGCCAGCAGATCGGCAGGGGGCTTGGAGACCCAGTACTTC
>NA|TRBJ2-1|TRBV5-6|once
CASSQGGRAGSNEQFF
TGTGCCAGCAGTCAAGGCGGGCGGGCAGGGAGCAATGAGCAGTTCTTC
>NA|TRBJ2-7|TRBV28|NA
CASRSSGRSSYEQYF
TGTGCCAGTCGCTCCTCGGGACGGAGCTCCTACGAGCAGTACTTC
>NA|TRBJ1-1|TRBV28|NA
CASTTDVNRGAFF
TGTGCCAGCACCACAGACGTGAACCGGGGGGCTTTCTTT
>TRBD1|TRBJ1-2|TRBV11-2|NA
CASSDLGQGGAGYTF
TGTGCCAGCAGTGACCTGGGGCAGGGGGGAGCTGGCTACACCTTC
>NA|TRBJ2-7|TRBV6-1|few
CASSEYKAGMSEQYF
TGTGCCAGCAGTGAATATAAGGCGGGCATGAGCGAGCAGTACTTC
>TRBD2|TRBJ2-5|TRBV5-4|NA
CASSRLAGETQYF
TGTGCCAGCAGCCGCCTAGCGGGGGAGACCCAGTACTTC
>NA|TRBJ1-5|TRBV2|NA
CASSERLYSNQPQHF
TGTGCCAGCAGTGAACGGCTCTATAGCAATCAGCCCCAGCATTTT
>NA|TRBJ2-7|TRBV7-9|NA
CASSLVAGSTYEQYF
TGTGCCAGCAGCTTAGTGGCAGGGTCCACCTACGAGCAGTACTTC
>TRBD2|TRBJ2-5|TRBV4-1|NA
CASSPMAGGEETQYF
TGCGCCAGCAGCCCGATGGCGGGGGGGGAAGAGACCCAGTACTTC
>NA|TRBJ2-5|TRBV6-7|NA
CASSYVLREEKTQYF
TGTGCCAGCAGTTACGTGCTCAGGGAAGAAAAGACCCAGTACTTC
>NA|TRBJ2-3|TRBV2|NA
CASRTESTDTQYF
TGTGCCAGCAGGACGGAGAGCACAGATACGCAGTATTTT
>NA|TRBJ2-7|TRBV21-1|NA
CASSKVPAGGSYEQYF
TGTGCCAGCAGCAAAGTTCCAGCGGGGGGGTCCTACGAGCAGTACTTC
>NA|TRBJ1-1|TRBV28|NA
CASSFLDKNTEAFF
TGTGCCAGCAGTTTCTTGGACAAGAACACTGAAGCTTTCTTT
>TRBD2|TRBJ2-1|TRBV5-6|NA
CASSLYRRGAGGMVAQFF
TGTGCCAGCAGCTTATATCGGCGGGGAGCGGGAGGGATGGTCGCGCAGTTCTTC
>TRBD1|TRBJ2-7|TRBV9|NA
CASSPRTGISYEQYF
TGTGCCAGCAGCCCGCGGACAGGGATATCCTACGAGCAGTACTTC
>NA|TRBJ2-7|TRBV15|NA
CATSRTIAENYEQYF
TGTGCCACCAGCAGAACAATAGCGGAGAACTACGAGCAGTACTTC
>TRBD2|TRBJ2-1|TRBV11-2|NA
CASSLGTSGRSYNEQFF
TGTGCCAGCAGCTTAGGGACTAGCGGGAGATCTTACAATGAGCAGTTCTTC
>TRBD1|TRBJ1-1|TRBV19|few
CASKATGGQAFF
TGTGCCAGTAAAGCGACAGGGGGACAGGCTTTCTTT
>TRBD1|TRBJ2-2|TRBV11-2|NA
CASRTPFRDRGGTGELFF
TGTGCCAGCAGGACCCCCTTTAGGGACAGGGGAGGCACCGGGGAGCTGTTTTTT
>NA|TRBJ1-2|TRBV2|few
CASSERYGYTF
TGTGCCAGCAGTGAGCGCTATGGCTACACCTTC
>TRBD2|TRBJ2-1|TRBV18|many
CASSPSGTSGGLNEQFF
TGTGCCAGCTCCCCATCCGGGACTAGCGGGGGATTAAATGAGCAGTTCTTC
>TRBD1|TRBJ2-6|TRBV30|NA
CAWVKQGASSGANVLTF
TGTGCCTGGGTTAAGCAGGGGGCCAGCTCTGGGGCCAACGTCCTGACTTTC
>TRBD1|TRBJ2-7|TRBV7-9|once
CASSLSQGAYEQYF
TGTGCCAGCAGCTTGTCGCAGGGGGCCTACGAGCAGTACTTC
>TRBD2|TRBJ2-1|TRBV10-3|once
CAISVTSASSYNEQFF
TGTGCCATCAGTGTCACTAGCGCAAGCTCCTACAATGAGCAGTTCTTC
>NA|TRBJ2-6|TRBV5-1|NA
CASSLAYGVAGANVLTF
TGCGCCAGCAGCTTGGCCTATGGGGTTGCAGGGGCCAACGTCCTGACTTTC
>TRBD2|TRBJ2-7|TRBV2|NA
CATRLAGGPGQYF
TGTGCCACTAGACTAGCGGGAGGGCCGGGGCAGTACTTC
>NA|TRBJ2-1|TRBV6-1|NA
CASSVTLGQFF
TGTGCCAGCAGTGTGACCCTCGGGCAGTTCTTC
>TRBD1|TRBJ1-1|TRBV30|NA
CAWSLDRPEAFF
TGTGCCTGGAGTTTGGACAGGCCTGAAGCTTTCTTT
>TRBD1|TRBJ1-3|TRBV5-1|NA
CASSLDTGAGNTIYF
TGCGCCAGCAGCTTGGATACAGGGGCTGGAAACACCATATATTTT
>TRBD1|TRBJ1-5|TRBV15|NA
CATTKGGTGSNQPQHF
TGTGCCACCACGAAAGGTGGGACAGGGAGCAATCAGCCCCAGCATTTT
>TRBD1|TRBJ1-2|TRBV11-2|once
CASSTGAYGYTF
TGTGCCAGCAGTACAGGGGCCTATGGCTACACCTTC
>NA|TRBJ1-1|TRBV2|NA
CATRVTYLMNTEAFF
TGTGCCACCAGGGTGACCTACTTAATGAACACTGAAGCTTTCTTT
>NA|TRBJ2-7|TRBV7-9|NA
CASSRTSFYEQYF
TGTGCCAGCAGCCGTACTAGTTTCTACGAGCAGTACTTC
>NA|TRBJ2-7|TRBV7-9|NA
CASSFRDKTEQYF
TGTGCCAGCAGTTTTCGGGACAAGACCGAGCAGTACTTC
>NA|TRBJ2-1|TRBV19|NA
CASTTGRSYNEQFF
TGTGCCAGTACTACGGGACGCTCCTACAATGAGCAGTTCTTC